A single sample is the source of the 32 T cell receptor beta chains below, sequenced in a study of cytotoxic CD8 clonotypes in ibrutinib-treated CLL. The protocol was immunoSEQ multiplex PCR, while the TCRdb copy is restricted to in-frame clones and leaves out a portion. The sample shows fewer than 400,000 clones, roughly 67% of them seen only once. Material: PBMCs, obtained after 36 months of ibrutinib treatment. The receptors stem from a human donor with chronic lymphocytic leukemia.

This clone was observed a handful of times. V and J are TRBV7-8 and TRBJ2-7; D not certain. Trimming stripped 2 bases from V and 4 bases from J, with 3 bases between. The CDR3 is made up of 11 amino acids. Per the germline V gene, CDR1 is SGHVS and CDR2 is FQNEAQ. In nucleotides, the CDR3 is TGTGCCAGCAGCTTATGGTACGAGCAGTACTTC. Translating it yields CASSLWYEQYF.

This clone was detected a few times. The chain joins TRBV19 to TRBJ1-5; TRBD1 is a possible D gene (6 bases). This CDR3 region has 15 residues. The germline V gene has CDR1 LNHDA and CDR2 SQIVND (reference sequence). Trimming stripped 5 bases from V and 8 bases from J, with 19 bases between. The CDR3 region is CASSRAGVPLEPQHF. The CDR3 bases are TGTGCCAGTAGTCGGGCAGGGGTGCCGCTTGAGCCCCAGCATTTT.

CDR3 region: CASSFNRVVSYEQYF. CDR3 in DNA: TGTGCCAGCAGCTTTAACAGGGTGGTCTCCTACGAGCAGTACTTC. The chain couples TRBV5-6 to TRBJ2-7, with a tentative D call TRBD1 (6 bases). The CDR3 runs to 15 residues. Germline lookup yields CDR1 SGHDT and CDR2 YYEEEE. V lost 2 bases and J 0 bases, leaving 12 bases between the germline ends.

The CDR3 reads CSVLTGGPYGYTF. The CDR3 DNA is TGCAGCGTCCTAACAGGGGGCCCCTATGGCTACACCTTC. The J gene is TRBJ1-2, the V gene TRBV29-1, with 9 bases aligning to TRBD1. The germline V gene has CDR1 SQVTM and CDR2 ANQGSEA. The CDR3 consists of 13 residues. V trimming: 6 bases; J trimming: 4 bases; junction bases outside the gene matches: 6.

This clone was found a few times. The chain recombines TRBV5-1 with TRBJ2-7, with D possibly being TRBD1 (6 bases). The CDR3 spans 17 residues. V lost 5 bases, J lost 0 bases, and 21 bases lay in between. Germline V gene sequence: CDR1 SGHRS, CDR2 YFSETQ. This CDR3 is CASRSGSGTRSSYEQYF. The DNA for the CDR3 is TGCGCCAGCAGGTCTGGATCCGGGACAAGGAGCTCCTACGAGCAGTACTTC. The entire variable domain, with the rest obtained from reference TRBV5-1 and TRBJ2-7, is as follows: KAGVTQTPRYLIKTRGQQVTLSCSPISGHRSVSWYQQTPGQGLQFLFEYFSETQRNKGNFPGRFSGRQFSNSRSEMNVSTLELGDSALYLCASRSGSGTRSSYEQYFGPGTRLTVT.

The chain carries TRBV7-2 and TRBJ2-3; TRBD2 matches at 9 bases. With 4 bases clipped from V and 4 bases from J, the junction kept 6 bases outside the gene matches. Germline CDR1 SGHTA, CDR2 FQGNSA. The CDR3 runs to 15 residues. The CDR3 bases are TGTGCCAGCAGCTGGATAGCGGGAGTCTCAGATACGCAGTATTTT. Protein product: CASSWIAGVSDTQYF.

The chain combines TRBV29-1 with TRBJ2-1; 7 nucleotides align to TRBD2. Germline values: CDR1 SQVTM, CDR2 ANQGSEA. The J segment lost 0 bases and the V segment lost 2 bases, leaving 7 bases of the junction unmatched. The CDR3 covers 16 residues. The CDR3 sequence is CSVEPRWGGSYNEQFF. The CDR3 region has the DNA TGCAGCGTTGAACCCCGATGGGGGGGCTCCTACAATGAGCAGTTCTTC.

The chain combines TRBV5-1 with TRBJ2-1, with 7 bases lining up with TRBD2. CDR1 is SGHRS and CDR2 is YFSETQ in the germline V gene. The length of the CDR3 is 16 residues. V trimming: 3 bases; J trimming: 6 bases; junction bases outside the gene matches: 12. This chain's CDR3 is CASSSPTSMDLNEQFF. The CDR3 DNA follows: TGCGCCAGCAGCTCCCCGACTAGCATGGACCTCAATGAGCAGTTCTTC.

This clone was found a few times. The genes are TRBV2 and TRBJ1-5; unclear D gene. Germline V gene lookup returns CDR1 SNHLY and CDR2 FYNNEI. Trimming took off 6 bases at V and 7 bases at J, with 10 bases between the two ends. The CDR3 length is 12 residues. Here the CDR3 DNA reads TGTGCCAGCAGGACGTTTGGGCAGCCCCAGCATTTT. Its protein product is CASRTFGQPQHF.

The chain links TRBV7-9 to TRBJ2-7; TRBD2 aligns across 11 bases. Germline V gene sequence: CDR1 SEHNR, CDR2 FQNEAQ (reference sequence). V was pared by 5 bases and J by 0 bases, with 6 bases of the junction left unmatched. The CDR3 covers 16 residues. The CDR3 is CASSPMGLAASYEQYF. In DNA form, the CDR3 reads TGTGCCAGCAGCCCCATGGGACTAGCGGCCTCCTACGAGCAGTACTTC.

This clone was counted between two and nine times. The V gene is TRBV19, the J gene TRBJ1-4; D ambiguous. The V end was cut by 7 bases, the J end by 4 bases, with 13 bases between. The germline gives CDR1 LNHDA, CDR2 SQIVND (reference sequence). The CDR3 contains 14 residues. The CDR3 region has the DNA TGTGCCAGTAATCTCCGGAATCTTAATGAAAAACTGTTTTTT. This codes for CASNLRNLNEKLFF.

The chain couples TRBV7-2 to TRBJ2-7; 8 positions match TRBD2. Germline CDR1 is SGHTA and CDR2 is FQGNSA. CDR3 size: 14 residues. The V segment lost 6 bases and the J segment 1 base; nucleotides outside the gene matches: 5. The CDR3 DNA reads TGTGCCAGCAGTCCCCAGCGGGGGTCCTACGAGCAGTACTTC. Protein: CASSPQRGSYEQYF. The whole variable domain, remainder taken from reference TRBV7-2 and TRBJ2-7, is GAGVSQSPSNKVTEKGKDVELRCDPISGHTALYWYRQSLGQGLEFLIYFQGNSAPDKSGLPSDRFSAERTGGSVSTLTIQRTQQEDSAVYLCASSPQRGSYEQYFGPGTRLTVT.

The CDR3 reads CASRTTGELFF. In DNA, the CDR3 is TGTGCCAGCAGAACCACCGGGGAGCTGTTTTTT. This chain joins TRBV11-1 and TRBJ2-2; D remains unclear. The germline V gene has CDR1 SGHAT and CDR2 FQDESV (reference sequence). This CDR3 is 11 amino acids long. V lost 6 bases, J lost 4 bases, and 3 bases lay in between.

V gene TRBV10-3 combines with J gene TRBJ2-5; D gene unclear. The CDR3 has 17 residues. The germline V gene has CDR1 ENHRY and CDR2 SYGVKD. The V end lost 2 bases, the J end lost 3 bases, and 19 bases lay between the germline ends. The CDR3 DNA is TGTGCCATCAGTGAGCCACCGTCGTTCGTAGGCGAAGAGACCCAGTACTTC. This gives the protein CAISEPPSFVGEETQYF.

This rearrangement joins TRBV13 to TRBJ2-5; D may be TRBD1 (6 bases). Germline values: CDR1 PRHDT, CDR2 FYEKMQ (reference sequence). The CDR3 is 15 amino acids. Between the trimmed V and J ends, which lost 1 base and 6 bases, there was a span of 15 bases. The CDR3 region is CASSLDGGTLQTQYF. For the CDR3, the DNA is TGTGCCAGCAGCTTAGATGGGGGCACCCTACAGACCCAGTACTTC.

The CDR3 loop reads CASSLATGAAEQFF. The CDR3 region has the DNA TGTGCCAGCAGTTTGGCGACCGGGGCAGCTGAGCAGTTCTTC. The genes are TRBV28 and TRBJ2-1, with D possibly called TRBD1 or TRBD2 (5 bases each). Germline V CDR1 and CDR2: MDHEN, SYDVKM. The CDR3 length is 14 residues. Trimming left V 3 bases short and J 9 bases short, with 15 bases between. The full variable domain, rest sourced from reference TRBV28 and TRBJ2-1, is DVKVTQSSRYLVKRTGEKVFLECVQDMDHENMFWYRQDPGLGLRLIYFSYDVKMKEKGDIPEGYSVSREKKERFSLILESASTNQTSMYLCASSLATGAAEQFFGPGTRLTVL.

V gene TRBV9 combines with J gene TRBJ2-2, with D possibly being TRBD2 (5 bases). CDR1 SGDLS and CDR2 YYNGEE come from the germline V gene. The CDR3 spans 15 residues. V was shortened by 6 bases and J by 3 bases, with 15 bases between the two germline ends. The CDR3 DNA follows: TGTGCCAGCAATACGGGGTTCCGGGACACCGGGGAGCTGTTTTTT. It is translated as CASNTGFRDTGELFF.

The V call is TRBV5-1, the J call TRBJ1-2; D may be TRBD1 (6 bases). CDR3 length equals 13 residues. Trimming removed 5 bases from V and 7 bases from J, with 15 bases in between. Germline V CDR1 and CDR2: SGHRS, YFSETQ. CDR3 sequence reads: CASSHDRRGGYTF. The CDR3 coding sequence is TGCGCCAGCAGTCATGACAGGAGGGGTGGCTACACCTTC. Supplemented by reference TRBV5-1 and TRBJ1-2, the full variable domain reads KAGVTQTPRYLIKTRGQQVTLSCSPISGHRSVSWYQQTPGQGLQFLFEYFSETQRNKGNFPGRFSGRQFSNSRSEMNVSTLELGDSALYLCASSHDRRGGYTFGSGTRLTVV.

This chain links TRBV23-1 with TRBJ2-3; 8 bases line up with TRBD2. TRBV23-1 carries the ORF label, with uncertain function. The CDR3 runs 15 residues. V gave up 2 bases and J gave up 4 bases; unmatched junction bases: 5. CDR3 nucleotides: TGCGCCAGCAGTCAAAGTAACGGGAGGGCAGATACGCAGTATTTT. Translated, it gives CASSQSNGRADTQYF.

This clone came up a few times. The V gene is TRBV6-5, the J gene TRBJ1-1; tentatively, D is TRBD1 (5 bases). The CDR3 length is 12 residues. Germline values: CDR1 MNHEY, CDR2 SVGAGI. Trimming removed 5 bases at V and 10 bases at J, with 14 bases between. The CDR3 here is CASSGQGRGAFF. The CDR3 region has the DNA TGTGCCAGCAGTGGGCAGGGCCGCGGAGCTTTCTTT.

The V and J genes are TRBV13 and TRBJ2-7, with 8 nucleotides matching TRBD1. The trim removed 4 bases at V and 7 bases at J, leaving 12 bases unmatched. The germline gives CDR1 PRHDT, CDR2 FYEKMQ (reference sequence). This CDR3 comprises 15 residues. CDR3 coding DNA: TGTGCCAGCAGCTCCAGGACAGGGACTCCCCTGGAGCAGTACTTC. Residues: CASSSRTGTPLEQYF.

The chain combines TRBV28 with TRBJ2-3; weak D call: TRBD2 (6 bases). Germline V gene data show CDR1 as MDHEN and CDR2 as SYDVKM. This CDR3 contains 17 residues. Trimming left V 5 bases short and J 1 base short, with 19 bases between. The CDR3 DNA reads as TGTGCCAGCAGTCAGCCTACCCCGGCTAGCGGCACAGATACGCAGTATTTT. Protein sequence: CASSQPTPASGTDTQYF.

The CDR3 loop reads CASSLQGGQETQYF. In DNA, the CDR3 is TGTGCCAGCAGTTTACAGGGGGGGCAAGAGACCCAGTACTTC. The rearrangement joins TRBV28 to TRBJ2-5; either TRBD1 or TRBD2 may fit D (7 bases each). V was clipped by 2 bases and J by 2 bases, with 9 bases between them. The CDR3 extends over 14 amino acids. Germline loops: CDR1 MDHEN, CDR2 SYDVKM.

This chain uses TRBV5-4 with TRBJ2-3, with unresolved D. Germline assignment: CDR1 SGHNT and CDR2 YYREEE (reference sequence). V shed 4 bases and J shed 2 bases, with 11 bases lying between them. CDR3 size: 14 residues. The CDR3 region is CASSEAPPTDTQYF. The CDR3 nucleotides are TGTGCCAGCAGCGAGGCCCCTCCCACAGATACGCAGTATTTT. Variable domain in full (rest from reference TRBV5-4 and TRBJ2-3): ETGVTQSPTHLIKTRGQQVTLRCSSQSGHNTVSWYQQALGQGPQFIFQYYREEENGRGNFPPRFSGLQFPNYSSELNVNALELDDSALYLCASSEAPPTDTQYFGPGTRLTVL.

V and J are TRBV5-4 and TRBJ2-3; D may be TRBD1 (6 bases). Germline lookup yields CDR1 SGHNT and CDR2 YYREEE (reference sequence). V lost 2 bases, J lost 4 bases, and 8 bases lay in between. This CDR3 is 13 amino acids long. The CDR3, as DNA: TGTGCCAGCAGCTTTGGGGGCCCAGATACGCAGTATTTT. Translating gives CASSFGGPDTQYF.

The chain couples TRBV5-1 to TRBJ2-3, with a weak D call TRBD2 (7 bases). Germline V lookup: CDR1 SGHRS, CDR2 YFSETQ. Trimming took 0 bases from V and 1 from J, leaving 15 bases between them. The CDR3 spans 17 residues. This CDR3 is CASSLAGRGARTDTQYF. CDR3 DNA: TGCGCCAGCAGCTTGGCCGGACGGGGGGCCCGCACAGATACGCAGTATTTT.

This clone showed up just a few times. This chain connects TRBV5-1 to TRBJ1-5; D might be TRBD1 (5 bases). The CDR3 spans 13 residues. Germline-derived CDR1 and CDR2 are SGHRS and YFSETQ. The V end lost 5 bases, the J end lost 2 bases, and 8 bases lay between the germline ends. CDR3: CASREGRNQPQHF. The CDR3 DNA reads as TGCGCCAGCAGAGAGGGACGCAATCAGCCCCAGCATTTT.

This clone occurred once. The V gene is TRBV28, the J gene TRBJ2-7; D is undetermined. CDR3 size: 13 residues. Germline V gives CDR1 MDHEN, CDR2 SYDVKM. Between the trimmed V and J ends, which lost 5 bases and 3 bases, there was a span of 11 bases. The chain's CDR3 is CASSPPEVYEQYF. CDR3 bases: TGTGCCAGCAGTCCTCCAGAGGTCTACGAGCAGTACTTC. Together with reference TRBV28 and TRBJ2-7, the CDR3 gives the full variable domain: DVKVTQSSRYLVKRTGEKVFLECVQDMDHENMFWYRQDPGLGLRLIYFSYDVKMKEKGDIPEGYSVSREKKERFSLILESASTNQTSMYLCASSPPEVYEQYFGPGTRLTVT.

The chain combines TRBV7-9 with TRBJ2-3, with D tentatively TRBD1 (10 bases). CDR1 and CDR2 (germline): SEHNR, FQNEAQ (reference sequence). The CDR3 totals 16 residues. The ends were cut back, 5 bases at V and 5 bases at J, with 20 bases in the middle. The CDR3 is CASSASGTGVEDTQYF. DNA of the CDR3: TGTGCCAGCAGCGCTAGCGGGACAGGGGTGGAAGATACGCAGTATTTT.

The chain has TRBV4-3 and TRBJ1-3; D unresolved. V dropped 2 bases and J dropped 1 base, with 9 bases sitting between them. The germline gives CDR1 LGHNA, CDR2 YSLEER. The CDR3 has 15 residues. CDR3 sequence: CASSQPDTSGNTIYF. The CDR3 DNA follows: TGCGCCAGCAGCCAACCTGACACATCTGGAAACACCATATATTTT.

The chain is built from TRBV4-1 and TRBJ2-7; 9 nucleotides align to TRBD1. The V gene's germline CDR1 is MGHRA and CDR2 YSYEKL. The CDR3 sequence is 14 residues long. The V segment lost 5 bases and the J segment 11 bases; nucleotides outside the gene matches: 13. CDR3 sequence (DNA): TGCGCCAGCAGCGCCAACCGGGACAGGGTTCCCAAGTACTTC. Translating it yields CASSANRDRVPKYF.

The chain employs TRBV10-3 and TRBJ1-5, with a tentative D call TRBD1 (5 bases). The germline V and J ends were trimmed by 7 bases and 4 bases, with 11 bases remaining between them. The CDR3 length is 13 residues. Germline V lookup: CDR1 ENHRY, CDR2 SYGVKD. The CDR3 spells CAITRDGNQPQHF. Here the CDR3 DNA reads TGTGCCATCACCAGGGACGGAAATCAGCCCCAGCATTTT.